Following are 22 T cell receptor beta chains from one sample sequenced in a study of T cell responses to AZD1222 COVID-19 vaccine. Only in-frame clones appear in the TCRdb table, and some are missing; sequencing was by immunoSEQ multiplex PCR. The sample carries more than 80,000 clones, roughly 90% recorded once. Sequenced material: peripheral blood, taken on day 0 of AZD1222 vaccination. All receptors derive from an adult in good health.

The CDR3 DNA is TGTGCCAGCAGTTACCGACGCACAGATACGCAGTATTTT. This codes for CASSYRRTDTQYF. The rearrangement links TRBV6-2 or TRBV6-3 to TRBJ2-3, with D hard to call. The germline V and J ends were trimmed by 2 bases and 1 base, with 4 bases remaining between them. The germline CDR1 and CDR2 sequences are MNHEY and SVGEGT. This CDR3 region has 13 residues.

The gene calls are TRBV11-3 and TRBJ2-5; the match to TRBD1 covers 9 bases. Germline values: CDR1 SGHNT, CDR2 YENEEA. With 5 bases clipped from V and 4 bases from J, the junction kept 5 bases outside the gene matches. The CDR3 runs 14 residues. CDR3 DNA: TGTGCCAGCAGCCCCTGGACAGGGGCAGAGACCCAGTACTTC. Its protein is CASSPWTGAETQYF.

The rearrangement links TRBV2 to TRBJ2-5; tentative D call: TRBD1 (6 bases). The V and J ends lost 5 bases and 1 base respectively, with 11 bases between them. Per the germline V gene, CDR1 is SNHLY and CDR2 is FYNNEI. The CDR3 runs to 14 residues. CDR3 sequence reads: CASSTGTLQETQYF. CDR3 sequence (DNA): TGTGCCAGCAGTACCGGGACACTCCAAGAGACCCAGTACTTC.

V is TRBV2 and J is TRBJ1-5; D remains unclear. Germline-derived CDR1 and CDR2 are SNHLY and FYNNEI. Trimming shortened V by 7 bases and J by 6 bases, and 19 bases separated the two germline ends. There are 15 residues in the CDR3. The CDR3, as DNA: TGTGCCAGCACTCCGGACTATTCCTACAGTCAGCCCCAGCATTTT. Residues: CASTPDYSYSQPQHF.

The chain recombines TRBV28 with TRBJ1-4; maybe TRBD1 (5 bases). The CDR3 covers 15 residues. Germline V gene data show CDR1 as MDHEN and CDR2 as SYDVKM. V was clipped by 5 bases and J by 1 base, with 11 bases between them. The CDR3 protein is CASSTQGGTNEKLFF. The CDR3 coding sequence is TGTGCCAGCAGTACTCAGGGAGGAACTAATGAAAAACTGTTTTTT. The whole variable domain, filled in from reference TRBV28 and TRBJ1-4, reads DVKVTQSSRYLVKRTGEKVFLECVQDMDHENMFWYRQDPGLGLRLIYFSYDVKMKEKGDIPEGYSVSREKKERFSLILESASTNQTSMYLCASSTQGGTNEKLFFGSGTQLSVL.

The sample holds a few counts of this clone. The V gene is TRBV7-8, the J gene TRBJ1-4, with TRBD1 identical over 7 bases. The germline gives CDR1 SGHVS, CDR2 FQNEAQ. CDR3 length equals 20 residues. V shed 5 bases, J shed 4 bases, and the junction held 22 bases outside the gene matches. The CDR3 sequence is CASSHAVGQAYSWYNEKLFF. In DNA form, the CDR3 reads TGTGCCAGCAGCCATGCCGTCGGACAGGCGTATTCATGGTATAATGAAAAACTGTTTTTT.

This chain connects TRBV10-3 to TRBJ2-4, with 9 bases fitting TRBD1. Germline lookup yields CDR1 ENHRY and CDR2 SYGVKD. CDR3 length: 13 residues. V gave up 10 bases and J gave up 5 bases; unmatched junction bases: 6. The CDR3 sequence: CATMDRGENIQYF. CDR3 bases: TGTGCCACCATGGACAGGGGAGAAAACATTCAGTACTTC.

The rearrangement links TRBV29-1 to TRBJ2-1, with TRBD2 identical over 9 bases. The germline V gene encodes CDR1 SQVTM and CDR2 ANQGSEA. The CDR3 totals 14 residues. With 3 bases clipped from V and 8 bases from J, the junction kept 8 bases outside the gene matches. Here the CDR3 DNA reads TGCAGCGTTGATTCGCGGGGGGGCCGAGATGAGCAGTTCTTC. Translated: CSVDSRGGRDEQFF.

The V gene is TRBV7-2, the J gene TRBJ1-1; D is undetermined. Per germline, CDR1 SGHTA and CDR2 FQGNSA. V was shortened by 1 base and J by 11 bases, with 8 bases between the two germline ends. This CDR3 has 11 amino acids. CDR3 nucleotides: TGTGCCAGCAGCTTAGGCGCGTTTGCTTTCTTT. Its translation is CASSLGAFAFF.

The V call is TRBV5-8, the J call TRBJ1-4, with TRBD1 matching 10 bases. From germline, CDR1 is SGHTS and CDR2 YDEGEE. This CDR3 has 16 amino acids. Germline trimming cut 4 bases from V and 7 bases from J; bases unmatched to any gene: 10. CDR3 sequence: CASSPGQGPGGEKLFF. The CDR3 region has the DNA TGTGCCAGCAGCCCGGGACAGGGGCCCGGTGGTGAAAAACTGTTTTTT.

This chain uses TRBV3-1 (or the pseudogene TRBV3-2) with TRBJ1-3; D is uncertain. V was trimmed by 1 base and J by 3 bases, leaving 7 bases between them. The CDR3 totals 14 residues. Per germline, CDR1 LGHDT and CDR2 YNNKEL (reference sequence). CDR3 in amino acids: CASSQGGSGNTIYF. The DNA for the CDR3 is TGTGCCAGCAGCCAAGGAGGGAGTGGAAACACCATATATTTT.

The chain recombines TRBV7-2 with TRBJ1-4; 12 bases align to TRBD1. This CDR3 spans 15 amino acids. Unmatched junction bases numbered 9, after V lost 8 bases and J lost 8 bases. Per the germline V gene, CDR1 is SGHTA and CDR2 is FQGNSA. The CDR3, as DNA: TGTGCCAGCGGGTCCCTTGGGACAGGGGGCGAAAAACTGTTTTTT. Translated, it gives CASGSLGTGGEKLFF.

The chain has TRBV7-3 and TRBJ2-5, with D perhaps matching TRBD2 (6 bases). CDR1 is SGHTA, CDR2 FQGTGA, per germline. The V end lost 4 bases, the J end lost 5 bases, and 14 bases lay between the germline ends. The CDR3 contains 14 residues. The CDR3 DNA reads TGTGCCAGCAGCTCGCTTGGGACTGCGGAGACCCAGTACTTC. The encoded protein is CASSSLGTAETQYF.

The chain employs TRBV7-9 and TRBJ1-5; 10 bases are shared with TRBD1. Germline values: CDR1 SEHNR, CDR2 FQNEAQ (reference sequence). CDR3 size: 14 residues. After removal of 5 bases from V and 7 bases from J, the junction contained 5 bases not matched to a gene. The CDR3 loop reads CASSASDRGQPQHF. CDR3 bases: TGTGCCAGCAGCGCGTCGGACAGGGGGCAGCCCCAGCATTTT.

This clone was observed a handful of times. The chain carries TRBV6-1 and TRBJ2-5; the D is unclear. This CDR3 is 10 amino acids long. Germline-derived CDR1 and CDR2 are MNHNS and SASEGT. Trimming took off 3 bases at V and 5 bases at J, with 1 base between the two ends. Written as DNA, the CDR3 is TGTGCCAGCAGTGATGAGACCCAGTACTTC. This codes for CASSDETQYF.

This chain uses TRBV6-2 or TRBV6-3 with TRBJ1-5, with D hard to call. Germline V lookup: CDR1 MNHEY, CDR2 SVGEGT. V was clipped by 2 bases and J by 2 bases, with 13 bases between them. The CDR3 covers 16 residues. The CDR3 DNA reads as TGTGCCAGCAGTTACGGAGTCCTCCGGGGCAATCAGCCCCAGCATTTT. It is translated as CASSYGVLRGNQPQHF.

In this sample, this clone turned up a few times. The V call is TRBV6-2 or TRBV6-3, the J call TRBJ2-7; D is ambiguous. The germline V gene has CDR1 MNHEY and CDR2 SVGEGT. The CDR3 loop spans 13 amino acids. Trimming stripped 6 bases from V and 4 bases from J, with 13 bases between. CDR3 DNA: TGTGCCAGCAGCCCCGCGGTCCCTTACGAGCAGTACTTC. Protein: CASSPAVPYEQYF.

V usage is TRBV2 and J usage is TRBJ2-7; possibly TRBD1 or TRBD2 for D (7 bases each). The CDR3 totals 16 residues. Germline CDR1 reads SNHLY; CDR2 reads FYNNEI. The V gene lost 6 bases and the J gene lost 0 bases, with 18 bases spanning the gap. CDR3 region: CASRRGGQKVSYEQYF. The CDR3 DNA sequence: TGTGCCAGCAGGAGGGGGGGACAGAAGGTCTCCTACGAGCAGTACTTC.

V gene TRBV14 combines with J gene TRBJ1-5; D not resolved. The V gene lost 2 bases and the J gene lost 7 bases, with 9 bases spanning the gap. The CDR3 consists of 13 residues. Germline V CDR1 and CDR2: SGHDN, FVKESK. For the CDR3, the DNA is TGTGCCAGCAGCCAATCGGGGAAACAGCCCCAGCATTTT. Protein sequence: CASSQSGKQPQHF. The full variable domain, with the rest looked up from reference TRBV14 and TRBJ1-5, is EAGVTQFPSHSVIEKGQTVTLRCDPISGHDNLYWYRRVMGKEIKFLLHFVKESKQDESGMPNNRFLAERTGGTYSTLKVQPAELEDSGVYFCASSQSGKQPQHFGDGTRLSIL.

The V call is TRBV7-9, the J call TRBJ1-6; 7 nucleotides align to TRBD1. The germline gives CDR1 SEHNR, CDR2 FQNEAQ (reference sequence). The CDR3 runs 15 residues. V was pared by 2 bases and J by 8 bases, with 6 bases of the junction left unmatched. DNA of the CDR3: TGTGCCAGCAGCTTAAATACAGGGGTGGATTCACCCCTCCACTTT. Translating gives CASSLNTGVDSPLHF.

The chain has TRBV5-6 and TRBJ1-4; 8 nucleotides line up with TRBD1. The J segment lost 7 bases and the V segment lost 2 bases, leaving 10 bases of the junction unmatched. The germline V gene has CDR1 SGHDT and CDR2 YYEEEE. This CDR3 region has 16 residues. CDR3 region: CASSFPGQAGGEKLFF. The CDR3 nucleotides read TGTGCCAGCAGCTTCCCGGGACAGGCTGGTGGTGAAAAACTGTTTTTT.

V gene TRBV10-3 combines with J gene TRBJ1-1; possibly TRBD1 for D (5 bases). This CDR3 has 17 residues. V was trimmed by 4 bases and J by 6 bases, leaving 24 bases between them. Germline V gene sequence: CDR1 ENHRY, CDR2 SYGVKD. CDR3 nucleotide sequence: TGTGCCATCAGTGGGGGGGTTAAGGGTCGAATACGTTCTGAAGCTTTCTTT. Its translation: CAISGGVKGRIRSEAFF.